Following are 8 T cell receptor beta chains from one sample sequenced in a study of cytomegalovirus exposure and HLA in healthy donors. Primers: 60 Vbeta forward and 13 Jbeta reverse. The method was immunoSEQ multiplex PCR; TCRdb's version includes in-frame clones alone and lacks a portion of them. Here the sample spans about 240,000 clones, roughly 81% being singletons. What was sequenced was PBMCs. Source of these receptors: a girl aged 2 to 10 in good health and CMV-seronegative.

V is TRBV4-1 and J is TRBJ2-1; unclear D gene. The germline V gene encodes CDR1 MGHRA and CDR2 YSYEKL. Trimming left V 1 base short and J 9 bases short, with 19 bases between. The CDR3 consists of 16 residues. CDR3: CASSQVGGRGLSEQFF. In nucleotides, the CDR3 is TGCGCCAGCAGCCAAGTAGGTGGAAGAGGTTTGAGTGAGCAGTTCTTC.

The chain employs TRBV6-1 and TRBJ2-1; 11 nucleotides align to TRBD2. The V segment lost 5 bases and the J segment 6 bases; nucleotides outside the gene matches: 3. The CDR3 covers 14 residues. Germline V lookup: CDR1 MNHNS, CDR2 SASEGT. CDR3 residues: CASSLGLAVNEQFF. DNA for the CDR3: TGTGCCAGCAGTTTGGGACTAGCGGTCAATGAGCAGTTCTTC.

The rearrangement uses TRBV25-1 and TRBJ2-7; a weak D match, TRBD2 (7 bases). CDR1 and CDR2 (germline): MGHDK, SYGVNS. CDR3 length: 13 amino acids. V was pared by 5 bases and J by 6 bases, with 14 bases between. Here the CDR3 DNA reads TGTGCCAGCAGTCCTGGGGGGGCGGTCGAGCAGTACTTC. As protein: CASSPGGAVEQYF.

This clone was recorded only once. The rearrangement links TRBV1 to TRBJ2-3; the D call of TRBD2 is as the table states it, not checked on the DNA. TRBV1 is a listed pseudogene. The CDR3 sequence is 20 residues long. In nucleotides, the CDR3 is TGCACCAGCAGCCAACCCCGTGAGCGGGGCAGGACCGATAGCACAGATACGCAGTATTTT. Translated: CTSSQPRERGRTDSTDTQYF.

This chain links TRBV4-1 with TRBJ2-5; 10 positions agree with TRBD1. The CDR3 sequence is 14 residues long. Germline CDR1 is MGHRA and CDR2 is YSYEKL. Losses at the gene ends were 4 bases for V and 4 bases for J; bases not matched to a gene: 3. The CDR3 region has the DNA TGCGCCAGCAGCCGCGGACAGGGGGGAGAGACCCAGTACTTC. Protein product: CASSRGQGGETQYF.

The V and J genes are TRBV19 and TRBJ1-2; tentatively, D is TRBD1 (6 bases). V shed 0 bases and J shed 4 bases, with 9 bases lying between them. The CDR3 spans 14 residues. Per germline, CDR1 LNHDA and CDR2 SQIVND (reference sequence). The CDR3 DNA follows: TGTGCCAGTAGTATAGATCAGGGGAGCTATGGCTACACCTTC. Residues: CASSIDQGSYGYTF.

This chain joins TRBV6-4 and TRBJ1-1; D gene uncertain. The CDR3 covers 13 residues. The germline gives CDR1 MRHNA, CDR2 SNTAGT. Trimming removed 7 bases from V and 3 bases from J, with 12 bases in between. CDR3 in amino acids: CASKGPGDTEAFF. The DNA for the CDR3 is TGTGCCAGCAAGGGTCCCGGGGACACTGAAGCTTTCTTT.

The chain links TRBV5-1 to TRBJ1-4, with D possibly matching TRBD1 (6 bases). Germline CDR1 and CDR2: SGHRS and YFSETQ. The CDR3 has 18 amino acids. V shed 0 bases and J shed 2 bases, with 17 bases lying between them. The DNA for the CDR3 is TGCGCCAGCAGCTTGGCCGGAAGTTATAGGGGGACTAATGAAAAACTGTTTTTT. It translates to CASSLAGSYRGTNEKLFF.